A selection of T cell receptor beta chains follows, all from one sample in a study of CD8 T cells in Susac syndrome. TCRdb re-analysed the immunoSEQ multiplex PCR reads in MiXCR, keeping a single row per CDR3 protein. The data contain some 120,000 distinct CDR3 sequences, 85% to 95% of them singletons. Sequencing input: CD4+ T cells from PBMCs. These receptors were collected from a human donor in good health. CDR3s include the opening cysteine and the closing phenylalanine or tryptophan. D genes are given only for firm matches. Size is stated for part of the rows, as once, few or many counts, or as a class when the clone is expanded.

TRBJ2-2 | TRBV20-1 | NA | 17 | NA | CSAREPSAPSRTGELFF | TGCAGTGCTAGAGAGCCTTCGGCCCCCTCCCGCACCGGGGAGCTGTTTTTT
TRBJ1-3 | TRBV6-5 | NA | 15 | NA | CASSATLQSGNTIYF | TGTGCCAGCAGTGCCACCCTACAATCTGGAAACACCATATATTTT
TRBJ2-3 | TRBV5-1 | NA | 14 | NA | CASSLEAVTDTQYF | TGCGCCAGCAGTCTGGAGGCAGTTACAGATACGCAGTATTTT
TRBJ2-7 | TRBV12-3/TRBV12-4 | NA | 15 | NA | CASSSAGSAGYEQYF | TGTGCCAGCAGTTCCGCAGGATCGGCAGGGTACGAGCAGTACTTC
TRBJ2-4 | TRBV2 | TRBD2 | 16 | NA | CASRAGTRRPDNIQYF | TGTGCCAGCAGAGCCGGGACTAGAAGACCCGATAACATTCAGTACTTC
TRBJ2-1 | TRBV20-1 | NA | 16 | NA | CSATGRAGGGYNEQFF | TGCAGTGCTACCGGGCGAGCTGGGGGCGGGTACAATGAGCAGTTCTTC
TRBJ2-3 | TRBV2 | NA | 14 | NA | CASSLLPLADTQYF | TGTGCCAGCAGCTTGCTTCCCCTCGCAGATACGCAGTATTTT
TRBJ1-5 | TRBV19 | NA | 15 | few | CASSITGLSNQPQHF | TGTGCCAGTAGTATCACCGGCCTTAGCAATCAGCCCCAGCATTTT
TRBJ2-1 | TRBV4-1 | NA | 15 | NA | CASSGSWGSYNEQFF | TGCGCCAGCAGCGGATCTTGGGGCTCCTACAATGAGCAGTTCTTC
TRBJ1-6 | TRBV3-1 | TRBD1 | 15 | few | CASSHAGQNNSPLHF | TGTGCCAGCAGCCATGCGGGACAGAATAATTCACCCCTCCACTTT
TRBJ2-3 | TRBV20-1 | TRBD2 | 16 | NA | CSATPGAGGAPDTQYF | TGCAGTGCCACTCCCGGGGCGGGGGGGGCCCCAGATACGCAGTATTTT
TRBJ2-7 | TRBV7-8 | TRBD2 | 15 | NA | CASSLGWGRAHEQYF | TGTGCCAGCAGCTTAGGGTGGGGGAGGGCCCACGAGCAGTACTTC
TRBJ1-1 | TRBV4-3 | NA | 17 | NA | CASSQVKGNTMNTEAFF | TGCGCCAGCAGCCAAGTTAAGGGAAACACCATGAACACTGAAGCTTTCTTT
TRBJ2-1 | TRBV3-1 | NA | 16 | NA | CASSQEAKGPYNEQFF | TGTGCCAGCAGCCAAGAAGCAAAGGGCCCCTACAATGAGCAGTTCTTC